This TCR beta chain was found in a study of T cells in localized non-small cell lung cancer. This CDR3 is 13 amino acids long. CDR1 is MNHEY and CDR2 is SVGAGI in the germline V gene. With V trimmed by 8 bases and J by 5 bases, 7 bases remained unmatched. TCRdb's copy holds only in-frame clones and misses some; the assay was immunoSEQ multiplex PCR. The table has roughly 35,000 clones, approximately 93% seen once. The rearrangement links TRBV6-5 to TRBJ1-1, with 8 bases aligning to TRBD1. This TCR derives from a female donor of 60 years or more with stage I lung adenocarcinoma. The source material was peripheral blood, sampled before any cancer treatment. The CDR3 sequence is CASRMDRVTEAFF. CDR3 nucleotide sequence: TGTGCCAGCCGCATGGACAGGGTTACTGAAGCTTTCTTT.